A single sample is the source of the 25 T cell receptor beta chains below, sequenced in a study of blood T cell repertoires in COVID-19. Sequencing was performed with immunoSEQ multiplex PCR; in TCRdb, only in-frame clones are kept and a portion is missing. Found here are more than 300,000 clones, 91% of them singletons; the top ten hold roughly 3.3%. The sample taken for sequencing was peripheral blood. The receptor source for this set is a woman under 30 who had recovered from COVID-19.

The chain uses TRBV27 and TRBJ2-3, with 12 positions matching TRBD2. The CDR3 totals 15 residues. CDR1 is MNHEY, CDR2 SMNVEV, per germline (reference sequence). The V gene end was trimmed by 6 bases and the J gene end by 7 bases; junction bases not matched to a gene: 8. CDR3 sequence reads: CASRFSSGRAYTQYF. The CDR3 nucleotides are TGTGCCAGCAGGTTCTCTAGCGGGAGGGCCTATACGCAGTATTTT.

The CDR3 DNA follows: TGTGCCAGCAGCTTAGCGCTACGGGGGGTGGTCGAGCAGTACGTC. Translation gives CASSLALRGVVEQYV. The chain carries TRBV7-8 and TRBJ2-7, with TRBD2 identical over 7 bases. The germline CDR1 and CDR2 sequences are SGHVS and FQNEAQ. This CDR3 spans 15 amino acids. Unmatched junction bases numbered 8, after V lost 0 bases and J lost 6 bases.

This clone has a single count. V usage is TRBV7-2 and J usage is TRBJ1-1; TRBD1 matches at 8 bases. The CDR3 is made up of 14 amino acids. In germline, CDR1 is SGHTA, CDR2 FQGNSA. After removal of 4 bases from V and 7 bases from J, the junction contained 8 bases not matched to a gene. The CDR3 loop is CASSSHPGGSEAFF. The CDR3 DNA reads TGTGCCAGCAGCTCGCACCCAGGGGGCAGTGAAGCTTTCTTT.

V gene TRBV13 combines with J gene TRBJ2-3; D unresolved. Looked up from germline, CDR1 is PRHDT and CDR2 is FYEKMQ (reference sequence). V gave up 4 bases and J gave up 5 bases, with 19 bases separating them. This CDR3 is 16 amino acids long. CDR3 DNA sequence: TGTGCCAGCAGCTACCGTCCCCGACTTGCTCAAGATACGCAGTATTTT. As protein: CASSYRPRLAQDTQYF.

V usage is TRBV27 and J usage is TRBJ2-1; TRBD1 might be the D (6 bases). Between the trimmed V and J ends, which lost 6 bases and 3 bases, there was a span of 15 bases. This CDR3 is 15 amino acids long. The germline V gene encodes CDR1 MNHEY and CDR2 SMNVEV (reference sequence). The CDR3, as DNA: TGTGCCAGCAGCCCTACAGGGTTAGGCTACAATGAGCAGTTCTTC. It is translated as CASSPTGLGYNEQFF.

The chain links TRBV18 to TRBJ2-7, with D perhaps TRBD2 (6 bases). With 3 bases removed from V and 2 bases from J, the gap between germline ends came to 14 bases. CDR3 length equals 15 residues. Germline V gives CDR1 KGHSH, CDR2 LQKENI. CDR3: CASSPEAGLAYEQYV. The DNA of the CDR3 is TGTGCCAGCTCACCGGAAGCGGGCCTGGCCTACGAGCAGTACGTC.

The V gene is TRBV19, the J gene TRBJ2-6, with D possibly TRBD1 on 6 matching bases. Trimming removed 4 bases at V and 2 bases at J, with 15 bases between. CDR3 length equals 17 residues. From germline, CDR1 is LNHDA and CDR2 SQIVND (reference sequence). In DNA form, the CDR3 reads TGTGCCAGTAGTACCCGAACGAGGGGGACTGGGGCCAACGTCCTGACTTTC. Translation gives CASSTRTRGTGANVLTF.

This chain links TRBV9 with TRBJ1-3; no clear D gene. This CDR3 spans 14 amino acids. The V gene lost 3 bases and the J gene lost 0 bases, with 7 bases spanning the gap. Germline values: CDR1 SGDLS, CDR2 YYNGEE. DNA for the CDR3: TGTGCCAGCAGCGCCACAATCTCTGGAAACACCATATATTTT. It codes for CASSATISGNTIYF.

The chain links TRBV25-1 to TRBJ2-3, with 9 bases fitting TRBD1. The CDR3 totals 17 residues. V shed 6 bases, J shed 4 bases, and the junction held 14 bases outside the gene matches. Germline values: CDR1 MGHDK, CDR2 SYGVNS. The CDR3 sequence: CASRGAGQGIPPDTQYF. Written as DNA, the CDR3 is TGTGCCAGCAGGGGAGCAGGACAGGGGATTCCCCCAGATACGCAGTATTTT.

This clone was seen only once. The chain carries TRBV7-2 and TRBJ1-1; TRBD1 matches at 8 bases. V lost 5 bases and J lost 1; bases outside the gene matches: 6. The CDR3 consists of 15 residues. Germline-derived CDR1 and CDR2 are SGHTA and FQGNSA. The CDR3 sequence: CASSTQTGENTEAFF. CDR3 bases: TGTGCCAGCAGCACACAGACAGGGGAGAACACTGAAGCTTTCTTT.

This chain uses TRBV5-1 with TRBJ2-5, with D perhaps TRBD2 (6 bases). Trimming removed 6 bases from V and 5 bases from J, with 17 bases in between. The germline CDR1 and CDR2 sequences are SGHRS and YFSETQ. The CDR3 extends over 14 amino acids. The CDR3 is CASTLDPGGETQYF. The CDR3 DNA sequence: TGCGCCAGCACCCTGGACCCTGGAGGGGAGACCCAGTACTTC.

This chain uses TRBV11-2 with TRBJ1-2, with 8 bases lining up with TRBD1. The CDR3 has 17 amino acids. CDR1 and CDR2 from the germline V gene are SGHAT and FQNNGV. V was clipped by 3 bases and J by 4 bases; unmatched bases: 13. The DNA for the CDR3 is TGTGCCAGCAGCTTCGGGACAGGACCTCGCTCCTTCTATGGCTACACCTTC. Protein: CASSFGTGPRSFYGYTF.

The V and J genes are TRBV6-2 or TRBV6-3 and TRBJ1-2; 7 nucleotides match TRBD1. The germline V gene encodes CDR1 MNHEY and CDR2 SVGEGT. The trim removed 6 bases at V and 6 bases at J, leaving 4 bases unmatched. The CDR3 sequence is 12 residues long. The chain's CDR3 is CASSDRADGYTF. Written as DNA, the CDR3 is TGTGCCAGCAGCGACAGGGCCGATGGCTACACCTTC.

This sequence joins TRBV5-1 and TRBJ2-2; 13 nucleotides line up with TRBD2. The CDR3 loop spans 18 amino acids. Germline V lookup: CDR1 SGHRS, CDR2 YFSETQ. V gave up 0 bases and J gave up 4 bases; unmatched junction bases: 6. CDR3 region: CASSLGTSGSPVTGELFF. As DNA, the CDR3 is TGCGCCAGCAGCTTGGGGACTAGCGGGAGTCCGGTCACCGGGGAGCTGTTTTTT.

The CDR3 loop reads CASSAGTMNEQFF. CDR3 DNA: TGTGCCAGCAGCGCGGGGACGATGAATGAGCAGTTCTTC. The gene calls are TRBV7-9 and TRBJ2-1, with D possibly matching TRBD2 (6 bases). V shed 5 bases and J shed 7 bases, with 12 bases lying between them. This CDR3 comprises 13 residues. Germline V gene lookup returns CDR1 SEHNR and CDR2 FQNEAQ (reference sequence).

V usage is TRBV7-8 and J usage is TRBJ1-5; D not certain. V lost 3 bases to trimming and J lost 7 bases, with 16 bases between them. CDR3 size: 15 residues. Germline assignment: CDR1 SGHVS and CDR2 FQNEAQ. The CDR3, as DNA: TGTGCCAGCAGCTTGACTCGGGAAGGAGGGCAGCCCCAGCATTTT. It yields the protein CASSLTREGGQPQHF.

The CDR3 region is CAHSGSSEDTQYF. CDR3 nucleotides: TGTGCCCACAGCGGGAGCAGTGAAGATACGCAGTATTTT. V usage is TRBV28 and J usage is TRBJ2-3, with TRBD2 matching 8 bases. This CDR3 has 13 residues. J was trimmed by 5 bases and V by 11 bases; bases with no gene match: 9. In germline, CDR1 is MDHEN, CDR2 SYDVKM.

The chain has TRBV18 and TRBJ1-1, with D hard to call. V lost 0 bases, J lost 3 bases, and 14 bases lay in between. Germline lookup yields CDR1 KGHSH and CDR2 LQKENI. The CDR3 is 16 amino acids. CDR3 nucleotides: TGTGCCAGCTCACCACCGTATGGCGGCGGGGACACTGAAGCTTTCTTT. It specifies CASSPPYGGGDTEAFF.

The rearrangement links TRBV19 to TRBJ2-3; 7 nucleotides agree with TRBD2. V dropped 4 bases and J dropped 4; count of bases not matched to a gene: 5. This CDR3 spans 14 amino acids. Looked up from germline, CDR1 is LNHDA and CDR2 is SQIVND (reference sequence). The CDR3 loop is CASSSGSRADTQYF. The CDR3 DNA is TGTGCCAGTAGTAGCGGGAGCCGGGCAGATACGCAGTATTTT. Complete variable domain (other parts from reference TRBV19 and TRBJ2-3): DGGITQSPKYLFRKEGQNVTLSCEQNLNHDAMYWYRQDPGQGLRLIYYSQIVNDFQKGDIAEGYSVSREKKESFPLTVTSAQKNPTAFYLCASSSGSRADTQYFGPGTRLTVL.

The chain is built from TRBV3-1 (or the pseudogene TRBV3-2) and TRBJ1-5; D gene uncertain. Trimming pared 1 base from V and 0 bases from J, leaving 4 bases between. From germline, CDR1 is LGHDT and CDR2 YNNKEL (reference sequence). This CDR3 is 14 amino acids long. The CDR3: CASSQGRSNQPQHF. The CDR3 region has the DNA TGTGCCAGCAGCCAAGGTCGTAGCAATCAGCCCCAGCATTTT.

The rearrangement links TRBV5-6 to TRBJ2-1; D might be TRBD2 (5 bases). The ends were cut back, 3 bases at V and 4 bases at J, with 11 bases in the middle. This CDR3 comprises 14 residues. Per germline, CDR1 SGHDT and CDR2 YYEEEE. The CDR3 DNA follows: TGTGCCAGCAGCTCCGAGGGCGGGTACAATGAGCAGTTCTTC. It translates to CASSSEGGYNEQFF.

The rearrangement joins TRBV15 to TRBJ2-1; 7 bases match TRBD2. This CDR3 has 14 residues. The junction had 10 bases not matched to a gene; V was cut back by 8 bases and J by 6 bases. CDR1 and CDR2 from the germline V gene are LNHNV and YYDKDF (reference sequence). This CDR3 is CATDTDSGSNEQFF. The DNA of the CDR3 is TGTGCCACCGATACGGATAGCGGGTCCAATGAGCAGTTCTTC.

Regarding this clone: At one boundary the junction diverges from the germline segment, which might be a read error. This sequence joins TRBV6-1 and TRBJ1-1, with D perhaps TRBD1 (6 bases). Germline CDR1 reads MNHNS; CDR2 reads SASEGT. This CDR3 is built from 14 residues. CDR3 DNA sequence: TGTGCCAGCAGTGACCGGGGGGCGAACTCTGAAGCTTTCTTT. This gives the protein CASSDRGANSEAFF.

The V and J genes are TRBV7-8 and TRBJ2-7; D is possibly TRBD1 or TRBD2 (7 bases each). The V end was cut by 5 bases, the J end by 7 bases, with 18 bases between. CDR1 and CDR2 from the germline V gene are SGHVS and FQNEAQ. The CDR3 spans 14 residues. This CDR3 is CASSQGGGIEEQYV. The CDR3 nucleotides read TGTGCCAGCAGCCAGGGGGGAGGGATAGAAGAGCAGTACGTC.

The rearrangement uses TRBV7-9 and TRBJ1-3; no definite D call. V lost 3 bases to trimming and J lost 4 bases, with 19 bases between them. Looked up from germline, CDR1 is SEHNR and CDR2 is FQNEAQ (reference sequence). This CDR3 has 17 amino acids. The CDR3 protein is CASSLARATQIGNTIYF. In DNA, the CDR3 is TGTGCCAGCAGCTTGGCGAGGGCTACTCAGATAGGAAACACCATATATTTT.